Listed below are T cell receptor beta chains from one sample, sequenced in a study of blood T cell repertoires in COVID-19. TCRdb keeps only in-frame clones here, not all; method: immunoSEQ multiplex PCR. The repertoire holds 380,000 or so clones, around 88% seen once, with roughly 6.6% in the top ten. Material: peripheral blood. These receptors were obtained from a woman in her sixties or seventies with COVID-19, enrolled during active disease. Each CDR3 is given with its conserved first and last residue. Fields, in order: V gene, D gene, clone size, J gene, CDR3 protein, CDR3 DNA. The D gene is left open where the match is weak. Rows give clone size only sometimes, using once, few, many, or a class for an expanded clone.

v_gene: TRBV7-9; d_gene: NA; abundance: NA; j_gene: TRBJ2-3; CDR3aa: CASSSRGDTQYF; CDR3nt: TGTGCCAGCAGTTCCCGGGGGGATACGCAGTATTTT
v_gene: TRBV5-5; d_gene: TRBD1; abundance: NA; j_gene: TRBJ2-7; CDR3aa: CASSLARQGNEQYF; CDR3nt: TGTGCCAGCAGCTTGGCCAGACAGGGTAACGAGCAGTACTTC
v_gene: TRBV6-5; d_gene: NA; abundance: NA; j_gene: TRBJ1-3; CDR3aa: CASSYGSGSGNTIYF; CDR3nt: TGTGCCAGCAGTTACGGGTCAGGCTCTGGAAACACCATATATTTT
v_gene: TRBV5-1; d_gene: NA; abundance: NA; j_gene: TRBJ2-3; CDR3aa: CASSFGQSDTQYF; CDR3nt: TGCGCCAGCAGCTTTGGGCAGTCTGATACGCAGTATTTT
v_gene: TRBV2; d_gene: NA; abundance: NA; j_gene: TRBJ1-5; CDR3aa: CASSEAAGGNQPQHF; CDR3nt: TGTGCCAGCAGTGAAGCGGCAGGCGGCAATCAGCCCCAGCATTTT
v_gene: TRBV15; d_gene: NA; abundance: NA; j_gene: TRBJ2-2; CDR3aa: CATSMEGRTGELFF; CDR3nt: TGTGCCACCAGCATGGAAGGGAGGACCGGGGAGCTGTTTTTT
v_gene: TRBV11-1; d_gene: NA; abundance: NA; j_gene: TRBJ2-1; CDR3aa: CASSPAIGGRDEQFF; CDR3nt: TGTGCCAGCAGCCCAGCTATAGGAGGGCGGGATGAGCAGTTCTTC
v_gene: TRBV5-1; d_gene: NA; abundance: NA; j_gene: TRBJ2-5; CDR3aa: CASSLGPQWQETQYF; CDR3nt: TGCGCCAGCAGCTTGGGGCCACAGTGGCAAGAGACCCAGTACTTC
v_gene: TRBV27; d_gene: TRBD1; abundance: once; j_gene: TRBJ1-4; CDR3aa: CASSLGQALNEKLFF; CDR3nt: TGTGCCAGCAGTTTGGGACAGGCCCTTAATGAAAAACTGTTTTTT
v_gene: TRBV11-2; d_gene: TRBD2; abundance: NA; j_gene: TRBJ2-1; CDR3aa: CASSFLAANNEQFF; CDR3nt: TGTGCCAGCAGCTTCCTAGCGGCAAACAATGAGCAGTTCTTC
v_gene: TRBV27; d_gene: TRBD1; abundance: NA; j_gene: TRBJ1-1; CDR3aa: CASSPGQGGNTEAFF; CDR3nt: TGTGCCAGCAGTCCTGGACAGGGAGGGAACACTGAAGCTTTCTTT
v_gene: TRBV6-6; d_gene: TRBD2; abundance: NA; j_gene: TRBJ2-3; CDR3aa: CASFKGLAGPTDTQYF; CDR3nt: TGTGCCAGCTTTAAGGGTCTAGCGGGGCCCACAGATACGCAGTATTTT
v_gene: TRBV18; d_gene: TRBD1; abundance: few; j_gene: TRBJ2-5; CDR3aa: CASSLTQGQETQYF; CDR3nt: TGTGCCAGCTCACTTACACAGGGGCAAGAGACCCAGTACTTC
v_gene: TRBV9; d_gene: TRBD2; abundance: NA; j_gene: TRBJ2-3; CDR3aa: CASSPGTRTDTQYF; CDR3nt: TGTGCCAGCAGCCCCGGGACTAGAACAGATACGCAGTATTTT
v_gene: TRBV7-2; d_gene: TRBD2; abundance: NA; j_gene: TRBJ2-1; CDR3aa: CASSLSSGATYNEQFF; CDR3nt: TGTGCCAGCAGCTTAAGTAGCGGGGCTACCTACAATGAGCAGTTCTTC
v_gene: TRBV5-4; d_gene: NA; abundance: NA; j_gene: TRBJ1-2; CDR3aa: CASSLARSENYGYTF; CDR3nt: TGTGCCAGCAGCTTGGCGCGATCCGAGAACTATGGCTACACCTTC
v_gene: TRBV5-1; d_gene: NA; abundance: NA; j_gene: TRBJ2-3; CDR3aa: CASSSPDSTDTQYF; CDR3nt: TGCGCCAGCAGCTCGCCAGATAGCACAGATACGCAGTATTTT
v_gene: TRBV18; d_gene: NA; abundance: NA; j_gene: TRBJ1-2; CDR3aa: CASSRTRDGGLGYTF; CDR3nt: TGTGCCAGCTCTCGCACCCGGGACGGGGGGCTTGGCTACACCTTC
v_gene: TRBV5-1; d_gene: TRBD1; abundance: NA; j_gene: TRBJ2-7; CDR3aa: CASSLGDRPPYEQYF; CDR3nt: TGCGCCAGCAGCTTGGGGGACAGGCCGCCCTACGAGCAGTACTTC
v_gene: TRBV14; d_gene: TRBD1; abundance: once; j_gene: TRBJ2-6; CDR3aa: CASSQDRGPGANVLTF; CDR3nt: TGTGCCAGCAGCCAAGATAGGGGGCCTGGGGCCAACGTCCTGACTTTC
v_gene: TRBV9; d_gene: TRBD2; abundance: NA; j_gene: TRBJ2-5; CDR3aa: CASSVAGGYQETQYF; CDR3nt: TGTGCCAGCAGCGTAGCGGGGGGGTACCAAGAGACCCAGTACTTC
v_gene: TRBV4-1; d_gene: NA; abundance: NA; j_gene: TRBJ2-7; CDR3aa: CASSQSLAAEHREQYF; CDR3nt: TGCGCCAGCAGCCAATCCCTAGCCGCCGAACACCGCGAGCAGTACTTC
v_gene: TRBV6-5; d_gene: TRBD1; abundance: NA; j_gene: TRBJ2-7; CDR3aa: CASMSGQVSGEQYF; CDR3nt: TGTGCCAGCATGTCGGGACAGGTGTCTGGGGAGCAGTACTTC
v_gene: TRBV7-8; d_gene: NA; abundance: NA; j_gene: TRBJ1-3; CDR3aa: CASSRPRNTIYF; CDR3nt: TGTGCCAGCAGCCGCCCAAGAAACACCATATATTTT
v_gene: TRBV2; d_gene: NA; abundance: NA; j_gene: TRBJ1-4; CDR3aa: CASSVNQGLGTNEKLFF; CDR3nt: TGTGCCAGCAGTGTAAACCAGGGACTAGGGACTAATGAAAAACTGTTTTTT
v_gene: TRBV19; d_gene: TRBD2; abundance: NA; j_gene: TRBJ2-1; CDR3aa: CASSIAQAGGYNEQFF; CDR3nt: TGTGCCAGTAGTATCGCTCAGGCGGGGGGATACAATGAGCAGTTCTTC
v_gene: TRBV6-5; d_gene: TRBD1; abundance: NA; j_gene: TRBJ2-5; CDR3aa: CASSYGTGVRETQYF; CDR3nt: TGTGCCAGCAGTTACGGGACAGGGGTAAGAGAGACCCAGTACTTC
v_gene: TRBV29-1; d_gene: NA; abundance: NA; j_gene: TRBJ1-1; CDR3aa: CSVMEAEAFF; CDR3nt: TGCAGCGTAATGGAGGCTGAAGCTTTCTTT
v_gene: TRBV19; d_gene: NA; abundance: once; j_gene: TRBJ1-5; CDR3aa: CASTPAGGNQPQHF; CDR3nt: TGTGCCAGTACCCCTGCGGGCGGGAATCAGCCCCAGCATTTT
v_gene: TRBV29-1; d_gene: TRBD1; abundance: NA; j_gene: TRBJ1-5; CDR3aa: CSVGQGGYNQPQHF; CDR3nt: TGCAGCGTTGGACAGGGGGGCTATAATCAGCCCCAGCATTTT
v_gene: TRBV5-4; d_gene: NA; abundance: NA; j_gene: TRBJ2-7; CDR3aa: CASSKAQQGTEQYF; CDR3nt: TGTGCCAGCAGCAAGGCACAACAGGGTACAGAGCAGTACTTC
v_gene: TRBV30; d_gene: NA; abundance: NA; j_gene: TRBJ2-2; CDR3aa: CAWSGQGATGELFF; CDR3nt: TGTGCCTGGAGTGGCCAGGGCGCCACCGGGGAGCTGTTTTTT
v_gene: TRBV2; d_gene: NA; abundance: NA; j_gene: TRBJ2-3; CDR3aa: CASSGVGGGRDTQYF; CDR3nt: TGTGCCAGCAGTGGAGTAGGGGGGGGCCGAGATACGCAGTATTTT
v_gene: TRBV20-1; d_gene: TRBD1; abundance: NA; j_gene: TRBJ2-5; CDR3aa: CSASDTGEETQYF; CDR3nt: TGCAGTGCTAGTGACACAGGGGAAGAGACCCAGTACTTC
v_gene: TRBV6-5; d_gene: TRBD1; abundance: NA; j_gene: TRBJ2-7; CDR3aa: CASSRDSPTPEQYF; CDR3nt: TGTGCCAGCAGCCGGGACAGCCCCACCCCCGAGCAGTACTTC
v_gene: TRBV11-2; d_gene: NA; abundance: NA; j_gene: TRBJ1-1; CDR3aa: CASSLVGGATEAFF; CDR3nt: TGTGCCAGCAGCTTAGTAGGTGGGGCCACTGAAGCTTTCTTT
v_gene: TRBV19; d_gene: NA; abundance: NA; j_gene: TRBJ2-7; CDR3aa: CASSTIQGLDEQYF; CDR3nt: TGTGCCAGTAGTACGATACAGGGCTTGGACGAGCAGTACTTC
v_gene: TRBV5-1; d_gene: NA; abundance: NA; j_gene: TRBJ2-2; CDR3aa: CASSLETSFGTGELFF; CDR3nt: TGCGCCAGCAGCTTGGAAACTAGCTTTGGCACCGGGGAGCTGTTTTTT
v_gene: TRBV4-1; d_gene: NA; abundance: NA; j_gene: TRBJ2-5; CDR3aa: CASSLVLQETQYF; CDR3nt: TGCGCCAGCAGCTTAGTGTTACAAGAGACCCAGTACTTC
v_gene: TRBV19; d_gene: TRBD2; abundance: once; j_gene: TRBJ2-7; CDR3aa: CASSMRGGVSSYEQYF; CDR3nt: TGTGCCAGTAGTATGCGGGGGGGCGTAAGTTCCTACGAGCAGTACTTC
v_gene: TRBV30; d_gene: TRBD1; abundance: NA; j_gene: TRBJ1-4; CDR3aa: CAWSYSRQGGEKLFF; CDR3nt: TGTGCCTGGAGTTACTCCCGACAGGGGGGGGAAAAACTGTTTTTT
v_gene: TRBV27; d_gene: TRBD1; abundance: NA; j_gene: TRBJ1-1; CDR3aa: CASKPGQGRGFTEAFF; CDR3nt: TGTGCCAGCAAACCGGGACAGGGCCGGGGATTCACTGAAGCTTTCTTT
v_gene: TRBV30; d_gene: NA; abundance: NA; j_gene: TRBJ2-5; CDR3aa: CAWSVYRIVVETQYF; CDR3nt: TGTGCCTGGAGTGTATACAGAATCGTGGTCGAGACCCAGTACTTC
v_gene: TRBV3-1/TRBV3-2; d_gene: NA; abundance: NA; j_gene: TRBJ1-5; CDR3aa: CASSQDQPGISNQPQHF; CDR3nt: TGTGCCAGCAGCCAAGATCAGCCAGGGATAAGCAATCAGCCCCAGCATTTT
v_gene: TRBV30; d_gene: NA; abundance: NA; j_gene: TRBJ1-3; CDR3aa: CAGTGIFPNTIYF; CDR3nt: TGTGCCGGCACAGGGATCTTCCCGAACACCATATATTTT
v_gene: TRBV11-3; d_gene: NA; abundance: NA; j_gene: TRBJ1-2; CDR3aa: CASSPEGRAGHYGYTF; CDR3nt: TGTGCCAGCAGCCCAGAGGGGAGGGCAGGGCACTATGGCTACACCTTC
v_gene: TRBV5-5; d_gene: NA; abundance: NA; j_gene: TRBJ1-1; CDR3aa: CASSFYNTEAFF; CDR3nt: TGTGCCAGCAGCTTTTATAACACTGAAGCTTTCTTT
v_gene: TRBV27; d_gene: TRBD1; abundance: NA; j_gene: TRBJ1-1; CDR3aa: CASSVGQGLNTEAFF; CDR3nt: TGTGCCAGCAGTGTGGGACAGGGCCTGAACACTGAAGCTTTCTTT
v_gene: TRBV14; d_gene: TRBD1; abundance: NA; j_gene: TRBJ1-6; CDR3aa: CASSLAGQGNSPLHF; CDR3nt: TGTGCCAGCAGCCTAGCCGGACAGGGGAATTCACCCCTCCACTTT
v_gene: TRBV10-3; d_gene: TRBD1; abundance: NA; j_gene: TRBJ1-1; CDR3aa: CAIRGQGNTEAFF; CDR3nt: TGTGCCATCAGGGGACAGGGGAACACTGAAGCTTTCTTT
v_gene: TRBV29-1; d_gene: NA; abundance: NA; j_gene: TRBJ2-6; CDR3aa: CSVNPGAGANVLTF; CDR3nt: TGCAGCGTTAACCCAGGGGCTGGGGCCAACGTCCTGACTTTC
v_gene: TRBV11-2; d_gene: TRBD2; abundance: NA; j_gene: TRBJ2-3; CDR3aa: CASSVASGAGADTQYF; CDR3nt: TGTGCCAGCAGTGTAGCTAGCGGGGCGGGAGCAGATACGCAGTATTTT
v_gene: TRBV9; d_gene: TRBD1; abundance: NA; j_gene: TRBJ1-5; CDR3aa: CASSGTGDQPQHF; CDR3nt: TGTGCCAGCAGCGGTACAGGGGATCAGCCCCAGCATTTT
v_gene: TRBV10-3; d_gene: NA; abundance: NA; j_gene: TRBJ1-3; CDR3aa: CAITDLGEGNTIYF; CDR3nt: TGTGCCATCACCGATTTAGGGGAAGGAAACACCATATATTTT
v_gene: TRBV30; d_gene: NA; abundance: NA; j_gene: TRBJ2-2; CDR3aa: CAWILAHLGDSLTGNTGELFF; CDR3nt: TGTGCCTGGATACTAGCCCATTTAGGGGACTCCTTAACGGGGAACACCGGGGAGCTGTTTTTT
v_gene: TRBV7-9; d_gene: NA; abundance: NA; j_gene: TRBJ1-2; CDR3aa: CASRRGPYGYTF; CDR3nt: TGTGCCAGCAGGCGGGGTCCCTATGGCTACACCTTC
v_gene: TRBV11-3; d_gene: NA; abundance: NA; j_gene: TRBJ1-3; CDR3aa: CASSSTTGNTIYF; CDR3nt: TGTGCCAGCAGCTCCACTACTGGAAACACCATATATTTT
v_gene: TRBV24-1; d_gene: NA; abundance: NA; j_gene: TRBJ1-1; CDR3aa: CATSGGGLTMNTEAFF; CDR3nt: TGTGCCACCAGTGGCGGGGGGCTGACTATGAACACTGAAGCTTTCTTT
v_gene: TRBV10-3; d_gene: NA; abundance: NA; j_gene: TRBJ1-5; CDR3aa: CAISESAGEQPQHF; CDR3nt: TGTGCCATCAGTGAGTCGGCAGGGGAACAGCCCCAGCATTTT
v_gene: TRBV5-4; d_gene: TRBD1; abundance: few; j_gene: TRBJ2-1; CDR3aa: CASSSGQGHHNEQFF; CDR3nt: TGTGCCAGCAGCTCCGGACAGGGGCATCACAATGAGCAGTTCTTC